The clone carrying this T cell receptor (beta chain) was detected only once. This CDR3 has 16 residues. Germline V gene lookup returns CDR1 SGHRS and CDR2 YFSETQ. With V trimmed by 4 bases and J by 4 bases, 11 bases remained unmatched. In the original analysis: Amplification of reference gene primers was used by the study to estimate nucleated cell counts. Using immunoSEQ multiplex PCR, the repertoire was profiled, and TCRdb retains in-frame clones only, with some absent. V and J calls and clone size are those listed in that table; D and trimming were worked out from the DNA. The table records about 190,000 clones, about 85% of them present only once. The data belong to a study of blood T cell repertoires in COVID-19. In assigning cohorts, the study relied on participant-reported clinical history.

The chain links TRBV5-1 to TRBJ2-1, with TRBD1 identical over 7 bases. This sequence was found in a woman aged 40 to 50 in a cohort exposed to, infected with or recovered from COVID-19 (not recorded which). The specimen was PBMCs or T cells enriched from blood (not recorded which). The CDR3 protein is CASSLGTAKPYNEQFF. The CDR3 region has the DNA TGCGCCAGCAGCCTAGGGACAGCGAAACCTTACAATGAGCAGTTCTTC.